A selection of T cell receptor beta chains follows, all from one sample in a study of T cell responses to AZD1222 COVID-19 vaccine. TCRdb's copy holds only in-frame clones and misses some; the assay was immunoSEQ multiplex PCR. The table has 65,000 to 100,000 clones, 88% seen once. Specimen: peripheral blood, collected 28 days after the second AZD1222 dose. The receptors come from an adult who received the AZD1222 COVID-19 vaccine. The CDR3 runs from the conserved cysteine through the conserved F or W.

V gene	J gene	CDR3 protein
TRBV28	TRBJ1-2	CASSLDSYGYTF
TRBV5-1	TRBJ2-1	CASSLDTYNEQFF
TRBV11-2	TRBJ2-3	CASTKRPSGRAADTQYF
TRBV6-5	TRBJ1-1	CASSYTGNTEAFF
TRBV6-5	TRBJ2-2	CASSYNAGAGELFF
TRBV6-2/TRBV6-3	TRBJ1-5	CASSHGQTSQPQHF
TRBV7-2	TRBJ2-1	CASSFTSSGSYNEQFF
TRBV15	TRBJ1-3	CATRKEIGTGTGNTIYF
TRBV29-1	TRBJ1-1	CSVPGHKSNTEAFF
TRBV7-2	TRBJ1-1	CASSLGIGGTEAFF
TRBV25-1	TRBJ1-4	CADRATNEKLFF
TRBV6-1	TRBJ2-7	CASSEDGDTYEQYF
TRBV29-1	TRBJ1-2	CSALDRGRLYGYTF
TRBV7-3	TRBJ2-2	CASSPLGTGELFF
TRBV15	TRBJ2-3	CATSRRTGGTDTQYF
TRBV5-1	TRBJ2-3	CASKDDTQYF
TRBV19	TRBJ1-2	CASKMDSGDGYTF
TRBV11-2	TRBJ2-4	CASSPGLAGVRAKNIQYF
TRBV6-5	TRBJ1-3	CASSYADSPGNTIYF
TRBV27	TRBJ2-5	CASSLYGSGETQYF
TRBV30	TRBJ1-3	CAWSRDRARNTIYF
TRBV6-5	TRBJ2-1	CASIFQGYNEQFF
TRBV21-1	TRBJ2-7	CASSKEANGTRYYEQYF
TRBV6-5	TRBJ2-3	CASSTSGNTDTQYF
TRBV7-2	TRBJ2-1	CASSSAGARYNEQFF
TRBV7-2	TRBJ1-5	CASSFRVGQPQHF
TRBV10-2	TRBJ1-5	CASRDPQQPQHF
TRBV18	TRBJ1-3	CASSPGRQSAEIYF
TRBV27	TRBJ2-7	CASSFYGTYEQYF
TRBV5-1	TRBJ2-7	CASSPGLAGDEQYF
TRBV30	TRBJ2-1	CAWSWDRYNEQFF
TRBV7-2	TRBJ1-1	CASSLEPGITEAFF